Sequencing of this T cell receptor (beta chain) was carried out in a study of T cells in Graves' hyperthyroidism and ophthalmopathy. Study background: Peripheral blood collection took place at initial diagnosis, before any treatment.

Thyroid ultrasound, orbital computed tomography, clinical symptoms, and serum thyroxine and TRAb underpinned diagnoses. It was 8 to 10 ml of fresh peripheral blood that supplied the PBMCs. This clonotype was seen at least ten times. Amplified TCR beta CDR3 regions derived from RNA transcripts. HTBI primers were used for first-round RT-PCR of the TCR CDR3. TCRdb analysed the multiplex PCR reads with MiXCR anew, one entry per CDR3 protein. Found here are around 700,000 distinct CDR3 sequences, roughly a sixth of them singletons; the top ten hold 15% to 20%. V was pared by 8 bases and J by 0 bases, with 8 bases between. CDR1 is SNHLY and CDR2 is FYNNEI in the germline V gene. CDR3 size: 13 residues.

This TCR derives from a woman between 50 and 59 years old with Graves' hyperthyroidism that later progressed to Graves' ophthalmopathy. Sequenced material: blood. The chain employs TRBV2 and TRBJ1-5, with D hard to call. This CDR3 reads CASRPYSNQPQHF. The DNA of the CDR3 is TGTGCCAGCCGGCCTTATAGCAATCAGCCCCAGCATTTT.